These T cell receptor beta chains were read from a single sample in a study of long-term antiretroviral therapy in people with HIV. The table came from immunoSEQ multiplex PCR; TCRdb's copy has only in-frame clones and leaves some out. This table holds more than 20,000 clones, 83% found once. The sequenced sample was unsorted PBMCs, obtained 0.4 years after starting antiretroviral therapy. Every receptor here comes from a man between 50 and 59 years old with HIV. Both conserved end residues are part of each CDR3. D genes are given only for firm matches. The size of a clone is reported for some rows only, either as once, few or many, or as a class for expanded clones.

d_call cdr3_length clone_size j_call v_call cdr3_nt cdr3_aa
- 15 - TRBJ2-5 TRBV6-5 TGTGCCAGCAGTTACTCGGGGATTAACCAAGAGACCCAGTACTTC CASSYSGINQETQYF
TRBD1 15 - TRBJ2-7 TRBV27 TGTGCCAGCAGTTCCCCCGGGACAGGGTTTTACGAGCAGTACTTC CASSSPGTGFYEQYF
TRBD2 18 - TRBJ2-3 TRBV11-2 TGTGCCAGCAGCTTACGGGGACTAGCGGACGCTAGCACAGATACGCAGTATTTT CASSLRGLADASTDTQYF
- 16 - TRBJ2-5 TRBV18 TGTGCCAGCTCACCCGACATAACATCCAGGGAGCGGTCCCAGTACTTC CASSPDITSRERSQYF
- 14 - TRBJ2-7 TRBV9 TGTGCCAGCAGCGTAAGGGGCCAGCCGTACGAGCAGTACTTC CASSVRGQPYEQYF
TRBD2 16 - TRBJ2-3 TRBV11-2 TGTGCCAGCAGCACCTCGACTAGCGGGGGCGCAGATACGCAGTATTTT CASSTSTSGGADTQYF
- 13 - TRBJ1-1 TRBV7-2 TGTGCCAGCAGCCACACCAGTTTGGGGGAGGCTTTCTTT CASSHTSLGEAFF
- 16 - TRBJ2-3 TRBV5-1 TGCGCCAGCAGCCCGGAGGGGGGGGCGAACACAGATACGCAGTATTTT CASSPEGGANTDTQYF
- 15 - TRBJ1-2 TRBV18 TGTGCCAGCTCACCCCCGGAAAGGCCGACCAGTCGCTACACCTTC CASSPPERPTSRYTF
TRBD2 16 - TRBJ2-5 TRBV9 TGTGCCAGCAGCCCTACCGGCGGGGGGGTCCAAGAGACCCAGTACTTC CASSPTGGGVQETQYF
- 11 - TRBJ2-2 TRBV20-1 TGCAGTGCTAGCGTTGCCGGGGAGCTGTTTTTT CSASVAGELFF
TRBD2 16 few TRBJ2-5 TRBV4-1 TGCGCCAGCAGCCTGGGGGGTAGCGGGGCGGGTGAGACCCAGTACTTC CASSLGGSGAGETQYF
- 15 - TRBJ2-1 TRBV9 TGTGCCAGCAGCCCGTCCAGTGAGCGCTACAATGAGCAGTTCTTC CASSPSSERYNEQFF
- 15 - TRBJ2-1 TRBV5-1 TGCGCCAGCAGCTTGGGGCTAGCCGAATACAATGAGCAGTTCTTC CASSLGLAEYNEQFF
- 13 - TRBJ1-2 TRBV2 TGTGCCAGCAGTAGGGAGACCAACTATGGCTACACCTTC CASSRETNYGYTF
TRBD1 14 - TRBJ1-2 TRBV9 TGTGCCAGCAGCGGCCGGGACAGGGGCGGCGGCTACACCTTC CASSGRDRGGGYTF
- 15 - TRBJ2-3 TRBV9 TGTGCCAGCAGCGTTATGTGGGAAATTGCAGATACGCAGTATTTT CASSVMWEIADTQYF
- 14 - TRBJ1-6 TRBV27 TGTGCCAGCAGACCCGCAGGTTTTGCGTCACCCCTCCACTTT CASRPAGFASPLHF
- 15 - TRBJ2-1 TRBV5-4 TGTGCCAGCAGCTTAGGAGGGGGTGTCTACAATGAGCAGTTCTTC CASSLGGGVYNEQFF
TRBD1 15 - TRBJ1-2 TRBV7-9 TGTGCCAGCAGCTTAGGAGGACAGGGTATTTATGGCTACACCTTC CASSLGGQGIYGYTF
- 11 - TRBJ2-7 TRBV7-9 TGTGCCAGCAGTGACTCCTACGAGCAGTACTTC CASSDSYEQYF
TRBD2 15 once TRBJ2-2 TRBV28 TGTGCCAGCAGCCCGGGGGGGGCTGGAACCGGGGAGCTGTTTTTT CASSPGGAGTGELFF
TRBD1 14 - TRBJ1-2 TRBV27 TGTGCCAGCAGACCGTTAACAGGGGGGGGAGGCTACACCTTC CASRPLTGGGGYTF
- 14 few TRBJ1-2 TRBV9 TGTGCCAGCAGCGTAGACACCCTGGGCTATGGCTACACCTTC CASSVDTLGYGYTF
- 12 - TRBJ1-2 TRBV30 TGTGCCTGGAGTGGCGGGACATATGGCTACACCTTC CAWSGGTYGYTF
- 15 - TRBJ2-3 TRBV28 TGTGCCAGCAGCCGCCGTGGGTCGGGCACAGATACGCAGTATTTT CASSRRGSGTDTQYF